What follows are 5 T cell receptor beta chains derived from one specimen sequenced in a study of blood T cell repertoires in COVID-19. Sequencing was performed with immunoSEQ multiplex PCR; in TCRdb, only in-frame clones are kept and a portion is missing. The sample includes approximately 500,000 clones, approximately 90% seen only once; the top ten take about 2%. The material sequenced was PBMCs or T cells enriched from blood (not recorded which). All receptors derive from a woman in her forties who had recovered from COVID-19.

This clone is a singleton in its sample. The chain carries TRBV4-3 and TRBJ1-1; D might be TRBD1 (5 bases). Germline V lookup: CDR1 LGHNA, CDR2 YSLEER. V was clipped by 0 bases and J by 6 bases, with 11 bases between them. The CDR3 sequence is 14 residues long. For the CDR3, the DNA is TGCGCCAGCAGCCAAGAACTGGGGCCCGCTGAAGCTTTCTTT. It encodes CASSQELGPAEAFF.

The genes are TRBV4-1 and TRBJ1-1, with D maybe TRBD1 (6 bases). Trimming took off 0 bases at V and 5 bases at J, with 16 bases between the two ends. Per the germline V gene, CDR1 is MGHRA and CDR2 is YSYEKL. CDR3 size: 16 residues. The CDR3 bases are TGCGCCAGCAGCCAAGAAGGGGGGGCTTTTGGGACTGAAGCTTTCTTT. Translated, it gives CASSQEGGAFGTEAFF.

V gene TRBV25-1 combines with J gene TRBJ1-2, with 8 bases identical to TRBD1. V lost 4 bases and J lost 2; bases outside the gene matches: 6. The CDR3 spans 15 residues. In germline, CDR1 is MGHDK, CDR2 SYGVNS. The CDR3 region is CASSVFQGANYGYTF. CDR3 DNA sequence: TGTGCCAGCAGTGTATTTCAGGGGGCAAACTATGGCTACACCTTC.

The CDR3 region is CATRLRQGSYEQYF. The DNA for the CDR3 is TGTGCCACCAGACTAAGACAGGGATCCTACGAGCAGTACTTC. The chain uses TRBV15 and TRBJ2-7, with 7 nucleotides matching TRBD1. V gave up 6 bases and J gave up 1 base; unmatched junction bases: 6. Germline V gene lookup returns CDR1 LNHNV and CDR2 YYDKDF (reference sequence). There are 14 residues in the CDR3.

The rearrangement links TRBV9 to TRBJ1-2; D might be TRBD1 (6 bases). V lost 2 bases and J 3 bases, leaving 11 bases between the germline ends. Germline CDR1 and CDR2: SGDLS and YYNGEE. This CDR3 contains 14 residues. The CDR3 sequence: CASSVRAGDYGYTF. CDR3 nucleotides: TGTGCCAGCAGCGTCAGGGCAGGGGACTATGGCTACACCTTC.